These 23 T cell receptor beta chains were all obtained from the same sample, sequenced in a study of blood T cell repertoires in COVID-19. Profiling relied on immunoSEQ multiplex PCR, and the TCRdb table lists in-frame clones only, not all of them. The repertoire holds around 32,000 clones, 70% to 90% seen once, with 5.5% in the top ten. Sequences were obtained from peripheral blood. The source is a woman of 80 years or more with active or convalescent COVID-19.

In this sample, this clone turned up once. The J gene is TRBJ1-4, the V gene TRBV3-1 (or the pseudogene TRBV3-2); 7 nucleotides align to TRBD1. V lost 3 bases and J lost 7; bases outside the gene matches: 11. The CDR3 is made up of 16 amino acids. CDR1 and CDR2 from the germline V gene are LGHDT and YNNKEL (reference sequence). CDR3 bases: TGTGCCAGCAGCCAGGGACAGTCCCGGCCGGGTGAAAAACTGTTTTTT. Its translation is CASSQGQSRPGEKLFF.

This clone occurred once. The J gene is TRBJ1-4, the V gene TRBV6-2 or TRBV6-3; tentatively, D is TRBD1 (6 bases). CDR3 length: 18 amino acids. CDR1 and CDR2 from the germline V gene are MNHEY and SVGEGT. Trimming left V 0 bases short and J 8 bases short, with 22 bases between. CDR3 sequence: CASSYSLRGSAGDEKLFF. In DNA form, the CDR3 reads TGTGCCAGCAGTTACTCGTTAAGGGGGTCCGCCGGAGACGAAAAACTGTTTTTT.

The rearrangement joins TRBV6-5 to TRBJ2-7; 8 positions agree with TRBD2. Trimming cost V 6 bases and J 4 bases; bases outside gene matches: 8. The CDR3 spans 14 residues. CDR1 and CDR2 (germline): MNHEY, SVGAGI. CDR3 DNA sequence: TGTGCCAGCAGAGGGACTAGGCCTTTTTACGAGCAGTACTTC. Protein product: CASRGTRPFYEQYF.

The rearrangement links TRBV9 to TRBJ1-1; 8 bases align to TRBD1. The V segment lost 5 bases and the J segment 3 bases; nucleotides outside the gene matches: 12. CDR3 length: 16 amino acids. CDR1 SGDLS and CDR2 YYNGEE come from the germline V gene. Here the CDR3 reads CASSLRQGRGDTEAFF. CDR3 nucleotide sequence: TGTGCCAGCAGTTTGCGACAGGGGAGAGGGGACACTGAAGCTTTCTTT.

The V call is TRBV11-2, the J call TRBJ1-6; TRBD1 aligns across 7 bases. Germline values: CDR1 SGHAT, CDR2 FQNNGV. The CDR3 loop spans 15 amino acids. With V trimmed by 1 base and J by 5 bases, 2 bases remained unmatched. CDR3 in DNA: TGTGCCAGCAGCTTAGCGGGACAGCATAATTCACCCCTCCACTTT. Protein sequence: CASSLAGQHNSPLHF.

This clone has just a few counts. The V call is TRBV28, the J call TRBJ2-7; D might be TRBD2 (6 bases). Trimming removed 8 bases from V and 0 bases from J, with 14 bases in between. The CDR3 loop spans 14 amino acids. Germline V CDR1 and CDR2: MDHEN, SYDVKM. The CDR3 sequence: CASQVADNSYEQYF. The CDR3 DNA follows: TGTGCCAGCCAAGTAGCGGACAACTCCTACGAGCAGTACTTC.

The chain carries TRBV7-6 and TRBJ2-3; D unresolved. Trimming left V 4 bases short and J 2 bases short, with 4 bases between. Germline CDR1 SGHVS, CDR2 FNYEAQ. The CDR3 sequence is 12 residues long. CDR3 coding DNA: TGTGCCAGCAGCTCTTACACAGATACGCAGTATTTT. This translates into CASSSYTDTQYF.

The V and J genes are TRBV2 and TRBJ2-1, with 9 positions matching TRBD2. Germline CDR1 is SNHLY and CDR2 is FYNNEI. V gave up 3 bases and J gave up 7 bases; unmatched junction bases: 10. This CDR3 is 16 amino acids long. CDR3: CASSDEGGGALNEQFF. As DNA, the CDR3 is TGTGCCAGCAGTGATGAGGGCGGGGGGGCGTTAAATGAGCAGTTCTTC. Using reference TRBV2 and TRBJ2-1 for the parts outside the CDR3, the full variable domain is EPEVTQTPSHQVTQMGQEVILRCVPISNHLYFYWYRQILGQKVEFLVSFYNNEISEKSEIFDDQFSVERPDGSNFTLKIRSTKLEDSAMYFCASSDEGGGALNEQFFGPGTRLTVL.

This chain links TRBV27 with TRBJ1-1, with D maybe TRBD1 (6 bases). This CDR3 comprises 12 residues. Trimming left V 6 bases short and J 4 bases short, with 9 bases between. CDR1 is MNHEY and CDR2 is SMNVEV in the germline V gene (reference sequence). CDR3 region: CASRQQGTEAFF. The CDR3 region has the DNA TGTGCCAGCAGGCAACAGGGCACTGAAGCTTTCTTT.

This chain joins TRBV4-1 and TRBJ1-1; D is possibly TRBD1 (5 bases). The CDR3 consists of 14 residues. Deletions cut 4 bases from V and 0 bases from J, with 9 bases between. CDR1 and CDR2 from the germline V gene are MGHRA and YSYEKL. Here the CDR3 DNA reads TGCGCCAGCAGCCCTGGGGCTTTGAACACTGAAGCTTTCTTT. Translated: CASSPGALNTEAFF.

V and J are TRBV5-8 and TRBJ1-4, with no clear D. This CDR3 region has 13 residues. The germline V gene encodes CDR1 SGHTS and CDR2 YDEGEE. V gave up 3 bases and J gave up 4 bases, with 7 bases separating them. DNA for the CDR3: TGTGCCAGCAGCTCGGTTCGTAATGAAAAACTGTTTTTT. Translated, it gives CASSSVRNEKLFF.

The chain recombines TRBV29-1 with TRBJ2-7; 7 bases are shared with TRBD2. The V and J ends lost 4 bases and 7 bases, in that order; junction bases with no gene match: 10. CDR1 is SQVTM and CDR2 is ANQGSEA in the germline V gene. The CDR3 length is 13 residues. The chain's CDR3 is CSVVASGGREQYF. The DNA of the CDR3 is TGCAGCGTTGTGGCTAGCGGAGGGCGTGAGCAGTACTTC.

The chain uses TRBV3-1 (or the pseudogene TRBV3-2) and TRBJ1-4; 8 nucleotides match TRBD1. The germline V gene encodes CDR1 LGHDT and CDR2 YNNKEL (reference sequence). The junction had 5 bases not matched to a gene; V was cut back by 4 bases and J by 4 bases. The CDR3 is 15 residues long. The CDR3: CASSLQGANNEKLFF. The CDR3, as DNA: TGTGCCAGCAGCCTGCAGGGGGCGAATAATGAAAAACTGTTTTTT.

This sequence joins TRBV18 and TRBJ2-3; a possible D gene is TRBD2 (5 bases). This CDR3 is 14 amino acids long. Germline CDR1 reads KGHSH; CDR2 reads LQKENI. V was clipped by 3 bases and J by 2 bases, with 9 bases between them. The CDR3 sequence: CASSPTRDTDTQYF. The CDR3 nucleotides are TGTGCCAGCTCACCCACGAGGGACACAGATACGCAGTATTTT.

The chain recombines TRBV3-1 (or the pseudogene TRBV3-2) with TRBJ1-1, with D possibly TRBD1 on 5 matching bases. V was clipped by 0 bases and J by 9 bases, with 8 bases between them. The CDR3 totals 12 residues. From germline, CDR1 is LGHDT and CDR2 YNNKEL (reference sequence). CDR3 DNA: TGTGCCAGCAGCCAAGATGACAGTAAAGCTTTCTTT. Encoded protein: CASSQDDSKAFF.

As DNA, the CDR3 is TGTGCCAGCAGCTTAAGAGCCCCAGATACGCAGTATTTT. It encodes CASSLRAPDTQYF. V gene TRBV7-3 combines with J gene TRBJ2-3; D unresolved. This CDR3 is 13 amino acids long. Trimming pared 1 base from V and 4 bases from J, leaving 6 bases between. Germline V lookup: CDR1 SGHTA, CDR2 FQGTGA.

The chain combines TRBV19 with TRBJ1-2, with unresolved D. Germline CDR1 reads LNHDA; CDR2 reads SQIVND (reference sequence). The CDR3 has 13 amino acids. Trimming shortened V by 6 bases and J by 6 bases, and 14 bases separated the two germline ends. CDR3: CASSPRRNDGYTF. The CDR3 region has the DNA TGTGCCAGTAGCCCTAGGAGAAATGATGGCTACACCTTC.

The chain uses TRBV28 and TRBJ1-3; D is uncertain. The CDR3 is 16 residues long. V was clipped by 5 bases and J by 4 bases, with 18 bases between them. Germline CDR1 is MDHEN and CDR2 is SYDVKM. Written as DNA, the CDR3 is TGTGCCAGCAGTCGACCCCCCCGGGTAACAGGAAACACCATATATTTT. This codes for CASSRPPRVTGNTIYF.

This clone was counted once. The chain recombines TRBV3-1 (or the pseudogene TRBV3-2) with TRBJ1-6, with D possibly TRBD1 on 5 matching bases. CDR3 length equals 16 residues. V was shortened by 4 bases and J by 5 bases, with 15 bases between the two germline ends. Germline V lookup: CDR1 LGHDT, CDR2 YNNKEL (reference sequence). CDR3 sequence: CASSPRGTRDNSPLHF. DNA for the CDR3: TGTGCCAGCAGCCCCCGCGGGACCCGGGATAATTCACCCCTCCACTTT.

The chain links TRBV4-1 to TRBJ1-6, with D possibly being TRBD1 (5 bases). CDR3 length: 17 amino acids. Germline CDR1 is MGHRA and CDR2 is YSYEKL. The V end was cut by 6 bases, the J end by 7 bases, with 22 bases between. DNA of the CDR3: TGCGCCAGCAGGCACTTCGGGGGACGGCCCGAAAATTCACCCCTCCACTTT. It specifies CASRHFGGRPENSPLHF.

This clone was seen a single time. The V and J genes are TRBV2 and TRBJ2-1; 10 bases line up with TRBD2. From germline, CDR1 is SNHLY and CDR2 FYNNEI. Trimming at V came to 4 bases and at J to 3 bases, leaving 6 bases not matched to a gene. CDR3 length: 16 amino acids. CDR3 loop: CASSATSGVSYNEQFF. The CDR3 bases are TGTGCCAGCAGTGCCACTAGCGGGGTCAGCTACAATGAGCAGTTCTTC. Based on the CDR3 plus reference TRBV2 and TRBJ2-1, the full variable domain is EPEVTQTPSHQVTQMGQEVILRCVPISNHLYFYWYRQILGQKVEFLVSFYNNEISEKSEIFDDQFSVERPDGSNFTLKIRSTKLEDSAMYFCASSATSGVSYNEQFFGPGTRLTVL.

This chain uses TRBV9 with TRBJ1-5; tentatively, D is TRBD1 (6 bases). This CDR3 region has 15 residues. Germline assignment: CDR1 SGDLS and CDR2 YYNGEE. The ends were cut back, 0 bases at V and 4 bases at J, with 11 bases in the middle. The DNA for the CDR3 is TGTGCCAGCAGCGTAGGGTGGCAGGGGAATCAGCCCCAGCATTTT. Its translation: CASSVGWQGNQPQHF.

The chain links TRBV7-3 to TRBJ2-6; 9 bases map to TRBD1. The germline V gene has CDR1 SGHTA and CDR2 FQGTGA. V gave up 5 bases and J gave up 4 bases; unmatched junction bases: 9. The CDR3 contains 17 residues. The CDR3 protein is CASSPGTGIGGANVLTF. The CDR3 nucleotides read TGTGCCAGCAGCCCCGGGACAGGGATAGGGGGGGCCAACGTCCTGACTTTC.